This T cell receptor (beta chain) is from a study of T-cell reconstitution after alpha-beta-depleted transplantation in children. The study's findings and limits: About two months after transplant, alpha-beta T cells reportedly came from several hundred expanded graft clones. For some patients, TCRbeta diversity was high at day 60 because of recipient T cells and thymic progenitors that survived. Newly made T cells mostly supplied T-cell counts and diversity one year after transplant.

CDR3 length: 14 residues. Germline V gives CDR1 MNHEY, CDR2 SMNVEV (reference sequence). Trimming removed 2 bases from V and 6 bases from J, with 13 bases in between. For TCRbeta, the library was prepared with unique molecular identifiers. Each CDR3 protein gets one entry after TCRdb re-called the PCR reads with MiXCR. The sample yields 350,000 to 500,000 distinct CDR3 sequences, 43% seen once. Notes on this clonotype: Its specificity is not known.

The specimen was PBMCs, collected before TCRalphabeta/CD19-depleted stem cell transplant. This chain joins TRBV27 and TRBJ2-5; D is possibly TRBD2 (6 bases). This TCR was sampled from a girl aged 2 to 10 with aplastic anemia, due to receive a stem cell transplant. CDR3 DNA sequence: TGTGCCAGCAGTTTACTGAACGGGGGAAAGACCCAGTACTTC. Residues: CASSLLNGGKTQYF.